This T cell receptor beta chain was identified in a study of CD4 and CD8 cells across lung adenocarcinoma regions. There are 14 residues in the CDR3. Germline V gene lookup returns CDR1 MNHEY and CDR2 SMNVEV (reference sequence). Trimming took off 2 bases at V and 4 bases at J, with 9 bases between the two ends. Using its own MiXCR run on the PCR reads, TCRdb lists one record per CDR3 protein. The data contain under 25,000 distinct CDR3 sequences, roughly half of them singletons. This clonotype was counted at least ten times. The patients had localized lung adenocarcinoma, a non-small cell subtype. The source of this sequence is a female donor with lung adenocarcinoma. The CD4 and CD8 labels of this study may be unreliable. The sequenced sample was CD8+ T cells from the center of a lung tumor. The chain recombines TRBV27 with TRBJ2-1, with TRBD1 as a possible D gene (5 bases). CDR3 nucleotides: TGTGCCAGCAGTTTAGGGGCCAGTTACAATGAGCAGTTCTTC. This translates into CASSLGASYNEQFF.